The clone carrying this TCR beta chain is a singleton in its sample. The data belong to a study of blood T cell repertoires in COVID-19. Across the study: Samples of COVID-19 (acute and convalescent) were obtained from the United States, Italy and Spain.

Trimming took 6 bases from V and 7 from J; bases not matched to a gene: 6. The CDR3 is 13 amino acids. Clones were sequenced by immunoSEQ multiplex PCR, and TCRdb holds only the in-frame ones, with some missing. The sample has around 200,000 clones; 80% to 85% are singletons. The TCR originated in a man between 50 and 59 years old with active or convalescent COVID-19. The rearrangement links TRBV12-3 or TRBV12-4 to TRBJ1-3; 7 bases match TRBD1. Sequenced sample: peripheral blood. The CDR3 is CASSTGEKNTIYF. DNA for the CDR3: TGTGCCAGCAGCACAGGGGAGAAGAACACCATATATTTT.